The 4 T cell receptor beta chains in this list originate from one sample, sequenced in a study of response to subunit inactivated influenza vaccine (dated by TCRdb to the late 2010s). The time point label, read with the paper, signifies: approximately 40 days after influenza vaccine administration. Library creation used RT-PCR. Sequencing instrument: Illumina HiSeq 2500. Through fastp at Q25 and MiXCR, TCRdb rebuilt clones from the public reads, retaining in-frame beta chains. CDR3 protein duplicates are merged, each entry listing the most common genes and DNA. The sample records 500,000 to 600,000 distinct CDR3 sequences, 10% to 15% of which are singletons. About 12% of the sample comes from the top ten. The sample consisted of PBMCs from blood, taken 45 days after vaccination. These receptors were collected from a man aged 50 to 60 who received an inactivated influenza vaccine. Donor details come from another sample of the same person, matched by shared clones.

This clonotype was observed many times. The chain employs TRBV5-1 and TRBJ2-1, with TRBD1 matching 7 bases. The junction had 3 bases not matched to a gene; V was cut back by 3 bases and J by 6 bases. Germline loops: CDR1 SGHRS, CDR2 YFSETQ. The CDR3 runs to 13 residues. The CDR3 protein is CASSWDSGNEQFF. CDR3 DNA sequence: TGCGCCAGCAGCTGGGACAGCGGCAATGAGCAGTTCTTC.

Only a few counts were recorded for this clonotype. The junction departs from germline at one end; a sequencing error may be responsible. This sequence joins TRBV12-3 or TRBV12-4 and TRBJ1-2; D call uncertain. CDR3 length: 13 amino acids. The CDR3 DNA is TGTGCCAGCAGCTTAGACGGGGTGAATGGCTACACCTTC. This encodes CASSLDGVNGYTF.

As regards this clonotype: A much bigger clone sits one base away, suggesting this may be a read error. V usage is TRBV12-3 or TRBV12-4 and J usage is TRBJ2-2; 10 bases align to TRBD2. This CDR3 is 17 amino acids long. The CDR3 spells CARSLAQRLAGTGELFF. For the CDR3, the DNA is TGTGCCCGCAGTTTAGCGCAAAGACTAGCGGGCACCGGGGAGCTGTTTTTT.

This clonotype was detected many times. The J gene is TRBJ2-6, the V gene TRBV30; either TRBD1 or TRBD2 may fit D (5 bases each). The CDR3 loop spans 14 amino acids. CDR1 is GTSNPN, CDR2 SVGIG, per germline (reference sequence). The CDR3 DNA sequence: TGTGGGGGGTCGCCCTCCTCTGGGGCCAACGTCCTGACTTTC. This gives the protein CGGSPSSGANVLTF.